The clone carrying this TCR beta chain was seen repeatedly, ten times or more. What it binds is unknown. This sample was included in a study of blood T cells in healthy people across ages. Per-sample PBMC isolation yielded at least 6.5 million cells. CDR1 is SEHNR, CDR2 FQNEAQ, per germline (reference sequence). This CDR3 comprises 11 residues. The ends were cut back, 6 bases at V and 7 bases at J, with 9 bases in the middle. General study points: Per million T cells, TCR beta diversity dropped roughly linearly as age increased. Unknown CMV status may confound age-related changes in expanded clones. Unsorted PBMC material precluded a definitive naive versus antigen-experienced comparison.

A J-beta primer mix and a sample-barcoded 5' primer were used in a second PCR of about 6 to 12 cycles. TCRdb re-called the 5' RACE reads with MiXCR, one entry per CDR3 protein. This sample has about 1.8 million distinct CDR3 sequences, with about 49% found just once. The sequencing sample was made of blood. The receptor was isolated from a woman between 40 and 55 years old in good health. V gene TRBV7-9 combines with J gene TRBJ1-2; D is ambiguous. The CDR3 loop is CASSFPGGYTF. For the CDR3, the DNA is TGTGCCAGCAGTTTTCCGGGTGGCTACACCTTC.